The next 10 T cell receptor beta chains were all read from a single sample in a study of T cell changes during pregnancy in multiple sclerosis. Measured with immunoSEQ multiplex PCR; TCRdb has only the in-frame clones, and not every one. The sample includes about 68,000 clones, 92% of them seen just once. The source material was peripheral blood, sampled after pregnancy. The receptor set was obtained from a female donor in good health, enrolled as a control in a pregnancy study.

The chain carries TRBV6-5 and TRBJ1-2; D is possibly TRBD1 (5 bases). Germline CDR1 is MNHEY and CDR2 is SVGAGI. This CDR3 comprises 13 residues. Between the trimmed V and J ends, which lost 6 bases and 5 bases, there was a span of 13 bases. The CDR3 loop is CASRDPGLYGYTF. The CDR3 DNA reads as TGTGCCAGCAGAGATCCGGGACTTTATGGCTACACCTTC.

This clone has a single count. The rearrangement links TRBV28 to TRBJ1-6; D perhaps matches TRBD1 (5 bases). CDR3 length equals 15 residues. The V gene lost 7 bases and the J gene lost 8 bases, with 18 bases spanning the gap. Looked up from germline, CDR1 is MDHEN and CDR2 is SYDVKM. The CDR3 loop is CASTVSWGDDSPLHF. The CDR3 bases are TGTGCCAGCACCGTATCTTGGGGGGATGATTCACCCCTCCACTTT.

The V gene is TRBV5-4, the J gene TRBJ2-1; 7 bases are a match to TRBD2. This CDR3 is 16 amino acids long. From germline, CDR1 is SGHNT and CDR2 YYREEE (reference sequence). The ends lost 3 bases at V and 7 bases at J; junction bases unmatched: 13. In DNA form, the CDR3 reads TGTGCCAGCAGCTCAAGCGGGACCCACACATGGAATGAGCAGTTCTTC. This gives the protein CASSSSGTHTWNEQFF.

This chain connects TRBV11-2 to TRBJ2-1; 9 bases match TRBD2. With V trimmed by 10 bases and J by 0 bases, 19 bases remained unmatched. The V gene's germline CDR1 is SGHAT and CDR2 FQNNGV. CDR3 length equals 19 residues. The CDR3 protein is CATLSWSGGQKPSYNEQFF. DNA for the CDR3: TGTGCCACCCTCAGTTGGAGCGGGGGGCAAAAACCCTCCTACAATGAGCAGTTCTTC.

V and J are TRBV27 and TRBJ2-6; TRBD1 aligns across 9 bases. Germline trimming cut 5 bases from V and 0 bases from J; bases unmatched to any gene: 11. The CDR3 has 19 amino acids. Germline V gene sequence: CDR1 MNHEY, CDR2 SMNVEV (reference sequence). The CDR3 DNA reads TGTGCCAGCAGTGGCTTGAGGGACAGGGCCGTCTCTGGGGCCAACGTCCTGACTTTC. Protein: CASSGLRDRAVSGANVLTF.

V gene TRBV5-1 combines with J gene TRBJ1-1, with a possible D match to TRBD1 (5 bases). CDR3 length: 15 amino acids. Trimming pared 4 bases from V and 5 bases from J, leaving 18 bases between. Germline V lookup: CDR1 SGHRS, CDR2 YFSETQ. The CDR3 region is CASSPPGRGRTEAFF. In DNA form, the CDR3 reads TGCGCCAGCAGCCCACCCGGGCGGGGCAGGACTGAAGCTTTCTTT.

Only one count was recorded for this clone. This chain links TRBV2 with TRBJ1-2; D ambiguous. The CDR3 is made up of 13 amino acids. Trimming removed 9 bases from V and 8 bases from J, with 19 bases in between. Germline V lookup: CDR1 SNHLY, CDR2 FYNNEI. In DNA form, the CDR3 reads TGTGCCAGGAGTACGGCGGGGTTTGAAGGCTACACCTTC. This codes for CARSTAGFEGYTF.

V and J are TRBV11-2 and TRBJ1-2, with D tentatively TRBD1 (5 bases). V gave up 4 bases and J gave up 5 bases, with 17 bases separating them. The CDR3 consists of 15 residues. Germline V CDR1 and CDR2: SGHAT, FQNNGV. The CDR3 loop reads CASSSPGREIYGYTF. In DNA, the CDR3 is TGTGCCAGCAGCTCCCCGGGACGGGAGATTTATGGCTACACCTTC.

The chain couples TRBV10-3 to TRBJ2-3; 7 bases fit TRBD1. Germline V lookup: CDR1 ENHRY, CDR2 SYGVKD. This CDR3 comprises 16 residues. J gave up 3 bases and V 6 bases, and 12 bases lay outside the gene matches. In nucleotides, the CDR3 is TGTGCCATCAGATCCGGGCCGACAGGGCGGACAGATACGCAGTATTTT. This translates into CAIRSGPTGRTDTQYF.

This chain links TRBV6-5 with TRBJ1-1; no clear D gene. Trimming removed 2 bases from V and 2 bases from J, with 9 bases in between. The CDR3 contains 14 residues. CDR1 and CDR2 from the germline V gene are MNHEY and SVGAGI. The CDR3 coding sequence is TGTGCCAGCAGTTACGGGCAGCTAAACACTGAAGCTTTCTTT. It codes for CASSYGQLNTEAFF.